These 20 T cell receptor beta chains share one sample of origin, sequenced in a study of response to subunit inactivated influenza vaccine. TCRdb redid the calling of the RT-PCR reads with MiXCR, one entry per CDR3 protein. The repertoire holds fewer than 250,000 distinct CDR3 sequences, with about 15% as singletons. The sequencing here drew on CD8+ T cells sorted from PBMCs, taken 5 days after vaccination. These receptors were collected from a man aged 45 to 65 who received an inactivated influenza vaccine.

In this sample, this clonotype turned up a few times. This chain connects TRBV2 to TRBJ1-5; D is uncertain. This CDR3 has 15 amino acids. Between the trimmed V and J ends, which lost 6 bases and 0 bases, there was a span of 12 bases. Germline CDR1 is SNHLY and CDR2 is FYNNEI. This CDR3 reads CASSSHEHSNQPQHF. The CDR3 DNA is TGTGCCAGCAGCTCACACGAGCATAGCAATCAGCCCCAGCATTTT.

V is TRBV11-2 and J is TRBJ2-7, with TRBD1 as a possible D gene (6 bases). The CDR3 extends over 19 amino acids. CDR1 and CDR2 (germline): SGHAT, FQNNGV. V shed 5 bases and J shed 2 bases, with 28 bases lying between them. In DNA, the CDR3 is TGTGCCAGCAGCAGACCTTTAAATCTTGGGGGCTCCTCTCCCTACGAGCAGTACTTC. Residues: CASSRPLNLGGSSPYEQYF.

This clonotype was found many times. DNA of the CDR3: TGTGCCATCACCGACGGACTAGATAAATACGAGCAGTACTTC. Protein product: CAITDGLDKYEQYF. The V call is TRBV10-3, the J call TRBJ2-7; 7 bases map to TRBD2. This CDR3 contains 14 residues. Germline lookup yields CDR1 ENHRY and CDR2 SYGVKD. V lost 7 bases to trimming and J lost 4 bases; unmatched junction nucleotides: 10.

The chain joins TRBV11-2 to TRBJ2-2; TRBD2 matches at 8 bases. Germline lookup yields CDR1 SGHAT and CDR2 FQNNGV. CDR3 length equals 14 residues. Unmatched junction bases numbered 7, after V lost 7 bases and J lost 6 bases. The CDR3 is CASTLAAGAGELFF. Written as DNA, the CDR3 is TGTGCCAGCACCCTGGCAGCGGGGGCCGGGGAGCTGTTTTTT.

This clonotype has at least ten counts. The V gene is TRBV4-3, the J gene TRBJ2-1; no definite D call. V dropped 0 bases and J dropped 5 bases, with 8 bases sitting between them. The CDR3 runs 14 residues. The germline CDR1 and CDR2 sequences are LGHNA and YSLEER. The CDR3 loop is CASSQEASDNEQFF. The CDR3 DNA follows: TGCGCCAGCAGCCAAGAGGCCAGTGACAATGAGCAGTTCTTC.

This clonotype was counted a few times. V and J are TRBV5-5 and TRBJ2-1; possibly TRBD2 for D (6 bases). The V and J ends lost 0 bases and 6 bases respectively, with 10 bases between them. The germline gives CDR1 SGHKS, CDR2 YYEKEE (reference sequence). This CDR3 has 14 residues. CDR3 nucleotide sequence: TGTGCCAGCAGCTTGGACGGGGGTATCAATGAGCAGTTCTTC. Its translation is CASSLDGGINEQFF.

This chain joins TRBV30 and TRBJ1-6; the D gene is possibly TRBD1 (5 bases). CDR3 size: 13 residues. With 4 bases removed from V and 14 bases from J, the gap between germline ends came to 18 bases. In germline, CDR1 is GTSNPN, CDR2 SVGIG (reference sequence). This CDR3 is CAWNNGGGWALHF. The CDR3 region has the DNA TGTGCCTGGAATAACGGGGGAGGTTGGGCCCTCCACTTT.

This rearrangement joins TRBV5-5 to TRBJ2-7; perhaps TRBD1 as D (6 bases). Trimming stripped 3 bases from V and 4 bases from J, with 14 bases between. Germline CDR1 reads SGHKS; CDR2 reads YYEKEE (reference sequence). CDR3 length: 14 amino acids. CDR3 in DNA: TGTGCCAGCAGCTCAACAGGGTTCCAATACGAGCAGTACTTC. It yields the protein CASSSTGFQYEQYF.

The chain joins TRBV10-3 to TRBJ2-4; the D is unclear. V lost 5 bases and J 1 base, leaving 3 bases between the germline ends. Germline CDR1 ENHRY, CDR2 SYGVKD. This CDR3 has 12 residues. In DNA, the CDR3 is TGTGCCATCAGTATGGCCAAAAACATTCAGTACTTC. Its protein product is CAISMAKNIQYF.

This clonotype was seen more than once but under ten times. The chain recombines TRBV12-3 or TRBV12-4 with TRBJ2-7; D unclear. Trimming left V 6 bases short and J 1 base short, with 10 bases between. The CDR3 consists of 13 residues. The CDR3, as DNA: TGTGCCAGCAGACATCAAAAATCCTACGAGCAGTACTTC. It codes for CASRHQKSYEQYF.

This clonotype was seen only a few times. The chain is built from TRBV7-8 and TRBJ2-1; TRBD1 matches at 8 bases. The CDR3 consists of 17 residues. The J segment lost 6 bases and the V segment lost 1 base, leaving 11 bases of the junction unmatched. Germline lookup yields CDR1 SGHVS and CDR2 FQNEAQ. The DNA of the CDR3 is TGTGCCAGCAGCTTAGGATCAGGGGGCGTTTTGAGCAATGAGCAGTTCTTC. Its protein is CASSLGSGGVLSNEQFF. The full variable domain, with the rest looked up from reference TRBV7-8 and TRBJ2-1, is GAGVSQSPRYKVAKRGQDVALRCDPISGHVSLFWYQQALGQGPEFLTYFQNEAQLDKSGLPSDRFFAERPEGSVSTLKIQRTQQEDSAVYLCASSLGSGGVLSNEQFFGPGTRLTVL.

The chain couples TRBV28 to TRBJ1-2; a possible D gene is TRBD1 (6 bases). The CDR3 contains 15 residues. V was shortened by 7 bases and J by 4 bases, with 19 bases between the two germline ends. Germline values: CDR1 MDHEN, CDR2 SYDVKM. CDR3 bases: TGTGCCAGCACCGGGACATACTCCTCGATCTATGGCTACACCTTC. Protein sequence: CASTGTYSSIYGYTF.

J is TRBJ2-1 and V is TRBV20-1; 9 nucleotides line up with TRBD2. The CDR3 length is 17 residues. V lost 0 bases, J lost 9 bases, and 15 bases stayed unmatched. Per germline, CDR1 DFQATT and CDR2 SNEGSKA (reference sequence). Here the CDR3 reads CSARDLVAGGPLGEQFF. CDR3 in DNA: TGCAGTGCTAGAGATCTCGTGGCGGGAGGGCCCCTGGGTGAGCAGTTCTTC.

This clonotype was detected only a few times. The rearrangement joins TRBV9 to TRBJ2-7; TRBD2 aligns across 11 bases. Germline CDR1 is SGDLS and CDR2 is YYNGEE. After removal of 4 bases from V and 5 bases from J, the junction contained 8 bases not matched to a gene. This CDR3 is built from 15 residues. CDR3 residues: CASSPGTSGPHEQYF. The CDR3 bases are TGTGCCAGCAGCCCAGGGACTAGCGGACCCCACGAGCAGTACTTC.

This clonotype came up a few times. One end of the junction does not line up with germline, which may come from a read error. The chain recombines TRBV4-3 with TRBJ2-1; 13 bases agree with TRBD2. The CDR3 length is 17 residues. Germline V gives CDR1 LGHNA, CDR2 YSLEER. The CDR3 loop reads CASSQEDGTSGNNEQFF. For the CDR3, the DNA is TGCGCCAGCAGTCAAGAAGACGGGACTAGCGGGAATAATGAGCAGTTCTTC.

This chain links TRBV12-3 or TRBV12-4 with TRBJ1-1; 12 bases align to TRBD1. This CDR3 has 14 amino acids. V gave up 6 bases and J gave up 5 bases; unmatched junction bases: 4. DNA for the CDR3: TGTGCCAGCAGCCGGGACAGGGGGCGAACTGAAGCTTTCTTT. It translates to CASSRDRGRTEAFF.

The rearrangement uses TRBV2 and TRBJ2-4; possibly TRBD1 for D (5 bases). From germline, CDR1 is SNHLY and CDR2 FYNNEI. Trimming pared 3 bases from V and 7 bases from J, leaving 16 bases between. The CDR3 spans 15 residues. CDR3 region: CASSEIEGVGNIQYF. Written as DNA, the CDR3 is TGTGCCAGCAGTGAGATTGAAGGGGTCGGGAACATTCAGTACTTC.

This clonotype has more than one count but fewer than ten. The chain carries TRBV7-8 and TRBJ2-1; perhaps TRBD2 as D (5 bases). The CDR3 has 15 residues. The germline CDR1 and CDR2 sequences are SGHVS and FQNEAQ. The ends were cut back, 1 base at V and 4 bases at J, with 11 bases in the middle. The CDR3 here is CASSLVASPYNEQFF. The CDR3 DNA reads TGTGCCAGCAGCTTAGTGGCTAGCCCTTACAATGAGCAGTTCTTC.

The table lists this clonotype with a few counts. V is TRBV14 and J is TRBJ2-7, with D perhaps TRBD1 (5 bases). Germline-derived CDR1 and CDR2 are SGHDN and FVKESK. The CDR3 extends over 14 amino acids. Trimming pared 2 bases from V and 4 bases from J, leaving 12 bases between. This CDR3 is CASSQRGTFYEQYF. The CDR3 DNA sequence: TGTGCCAGCAGCCAAAGGGGAACGTTTTACGAGCAGTACTTC.

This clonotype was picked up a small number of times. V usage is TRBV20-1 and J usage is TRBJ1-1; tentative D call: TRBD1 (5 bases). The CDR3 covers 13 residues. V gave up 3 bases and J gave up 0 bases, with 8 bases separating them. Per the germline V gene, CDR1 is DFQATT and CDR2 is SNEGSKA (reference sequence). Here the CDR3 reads CSARGGVNTEAFF. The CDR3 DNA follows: TGCAGTGCTAGGGGAGGGGTGAACACTGAAGCTTTCTTT.